What follows are 26 T cell receptor beta chains derived from one specimen sequenced in a study of blood T cell repertoires in COVID-19. Generated by immunoSEQ multiplex PCR, the TCRdb table keeps only in-frame clones and is missing some. The table includes tens of thousands of clones, approximately 89% detected once. The specimen was peripheral blood. These receptors all stem from a woman aged 70-85 years with acute or convalescent COVID-19.

V usage is TRBV7-9 and J usage is TRBJ1-4, with D perhaps TRBD1 (5 bases). CDR3 length: 15 residues. Trimming left V 1 base short and J 7 bases short, with 13 bases between. Per the germline V gene, CDR1 is SEHNR and CDR2 is FQNEAQ (reference sequence). The CDR3 spells CASSLVGGSSEKLFF. The DNA for the CDR3 is TGTGCCAGCAGCTTAGTCGGGGGATCTTCTGAAAAACTGTTTTTT.

The chain is built from TRBV19 and TRBJ2-1; 12 bases agree with TRBD2. V shed 2 bases and J 8 bases; nucleotides not matched to a gene: 4. Germline V gene sequence: CDR1 LNHDA, CDR2 SQIVND (reference sequence). CDR3 size: 15 residues. CDR3 bases: TGTGCCAGTAGTATACTAGCGGGAGGGCCACATGAGCAGTTCTTC. Its translation: CASSILAGGPHEQFF.

A few counts support this clone. The V and J genes are TRBV6-5 and TRBJ1-1; tentative D call: TRBD1 (5 bases). The V and J ends lost 0 bases and 0 bases respectively, with 11 bases between them. The CDR3 consists of 16 residues. Per germline, CDR1 MNHEY and CDR2 SVGAGI. In nucleotides, the CDR3 is TGTGCCAGCAGTTACTCGACAGCGTACCTGAACACTGAAGCTTTCTTT. Translated: CASSYSTAYLNTEAFF.

The rearrangement uses TRBV11-2 and TRBJ2-5; D perhaps matches TRBD1 (6 bases). The germline V gene encodes CDR1 SGHAT and CDR2 FQNNGV. This CDR3 contains 16 residues. V was pared by 0 bases and J by 1 base, with 12 bases between. CDR3 bases: TGTGCCAGCAGCTTAGAGGGACATCGGGCCCAAGAGACCCAGTACTTC. This encodes CASSLEGHRAQETQYF. The full variable domain, with the rest looked up from reference TRBV11-2 and TRBJ2-5, is EAGVAQSPRYKIIEKRQSVAFWCNPISGHATLYWYQQILGQGPKLLIQFQNNGVVDDSQLPKDRFSAERLKGVDSTLKIQPAKLEDSAVYLCASSLEGHRAQETQYFGPGTRLLVL.

This clone appeared a single time. V is TRBV2 and J is TRBJ2-1; 9 bases fit TRBD2. The CDR3 is made up of 16 amino acids. V trimming: 1 base; J trimming: 8 bases; junction bases outside the gene matches: 9. CDR1 is SNHLY and CDR2 is FYNNEI in the germline V gene. The DNA for the CDR3 is TGTGCCAGCAGTGAAGGTGCGGGAGGGCCTTTCTATGAGCAGTTCTTC. Amino acids: CASSEGAGGPFYEQFF.

This sequence joins TRBV19 and TRBJ2-1, with 9 bases aligning to TRBD2. The V and J ends lost 9 bases and 4 bases, in that order; junction bases with no gene match: 13. CDR3 size: 16 residues. The germline CDR1 and CDR2 sequences are LNHDA and SQIVND (reference sequence). Written as DNA, the CDR3 is TGTGCCAGCAAAGGGGCGGGAGGGACCTTATACAATGAGCAGTTCTTC. Translated, it gives CASKGAGGTLYNEQFF.

CDR3 loop: CASSLWADGETQYF. The DNA for the CDR3 is TGTGCCAGCAGTTTATGGGCCGATGGTGAGACCCAGTACTTC. This chain joins TRBV27 and TRBJ2-5, with D unresolved. With 1 base removed from V and 5 bases from J, the gap between germline ends came to 11 bases. Germline CDR1 and CDR2: MNHEY and SMNVEV (reference sequence). The length of the CDR3 is 14 residues.

The chain couples TRBV10-1 to TRBJ2-1; TRBD1 matches 8 bases. The V segment lost 2 bases and the J segment 2 bases; nucleotides outside the gene matches: 11. CDR1 is WNHNN, CDR2 SYGVQD, per germline (reference sequence). This CDR3 comprises 18 residues. The CDR3 coding sequence is TGCGCCAGCAGTGAGGACGGACAGGGTAGGTTAGCCTACAATGAGCAGTTCTTC. Translation gives CASSEDGQGRLAYNEQFF.

The rearrangement joins TRBV19 to TRBJ2-3; TRBD2 is a possible D gene (6 bases). The CDR3 is 13 amino acids. The germline V gene encodes CDR1 LNHDA and CDR2 SQIVND (reference sequence). V lost 5 bases and J lost 3, with 9 bases in between. The CDR3 nucleotides read TGTGCCAGTAGTCCGACTAGAACAGATACGCAGTATTTT. Protein sequence: CASSPTRTDTQYF.

The gene calls are TRBV18 and TRBJ1-1; 7 positions match TRBD1. This CDR3 has 16 amino acids. Germline loops: CDR1 KGHSH, CDR2 LQKENI. Trimming removed 3 bases from V and 5 bases from J; junction bases left unmatched: 12. The chain's CDR3 is CASSPRQGGLETEAFF. DNA of the CDR3: TGTGCCAGCTCACCCCGGCAGGGGGGCTTGGAGACTGAAGCTTTCTTT.

In this sample, this clone turned up once. The chain has TRBV4-1 and TRBJ2-7; 15 bases agree with TRBD2. The germline V gene has CDR1 MGHRA and CDR2 YSYEKL. Unmatched junction bases numbered 11, after V lost 0 bases and J lost 2 bases. The CDR3 consists of 20 residues. The DNA of the CDR3 is TGCGCCAGCAGCCAAGACCTCGGGATGGGACTAGCGGGAGGTACCTACGAGCAGTACGTC. This gives the protein CASSQDLGMGLAGGTYEQYV.

The J gene is TRBJ1-2, the V gene TRBV11-2, with D perhaps TRBD1 (5 bases). Germline loops: CDR1 SGHAT, CDR2 FQNNGV. The V end was cut by 3 bases, the J end by 2 bases, with 10 bases between. The CDR3 has 14 residues. This CDR3 reads CASSLDRGNYGYTF. The DNA for the CDR3 is TGTGCCAGCAGCTTGGATAGGGGAAACTATGGCTACACCTTC.

This clone appeared once. The chain employs TRBV24-1 and TRBJ1-2; D might be TRBD1 (5 bases). The ends were cut back, 10 bases at V and 7 bases at J, with 21 bases in the middle. Germline CDR1 and CDR2: KGHDR and SFDVKD. The CDR3 extends over 14 amino acids. CDR3 residues: CATSSLDKAGGYTF. The DNA for the CDR3 is TGTGCCACGAGTTCCTTGGACAAAGCGGGTGGCTACACCTTC.

The chain uses TRBV28 and TRBJ2-7; the D gene is possibly TRBD2 (6 bases). V was shortened by 5 bases and J by 6 bases, with 17 bases between the two germline ends. Per germline, CDR1 MDHEN and CDR2 SYDVKM. This CDR3 is 14 amino acids long. The CDR3 loop reads CASSPSSIAAEQYV. The CDR3 DNA reads as TGTGCCAGCAGTCCTAGCAGCATAGCGGCCGAGCAGTACGTC.

The chain combines TRBV6-5 with TRBJ1-1; no clear D. CDR3 size: 15 residues. V gave up 2 bases and J gave up 0 bases, with 10 bases separating them. Germline V gene lookup returns CDR1 MNHEY and CDR2 SVGAGI. This CDR3 reads CASSYSQNLNTEAFF. Here the CDR3 DNA reads TGTGCCAGCAGTTACAGTCAGAATTTGAACACTGAAGCTTTCTTT.

The chain employs TRBV11-2 and TRBJ2-3; D perhaps matches TRBD1 (6 bases). The CDR3 has 16 amino acids. Trimming took off 1 base at V and 2 bases at J, with 13 bases between the two ends. In germline, CDR1 is SGHAT, CDR2 FQNNGV. Here the CDR3 reads CASSLAVRGYTDTQYF. The DNA for the CDR3 is TGTGCCAGCAGCTTAGCGGTCAGGGGCTACACAGATACGCAGTATTTT. Supplemented by reference TRBV11-2 and TRBJ2-3, the full variable domain reads EAGVAQSPRYKIIEKRQSVAFWCNPISGHATLYWYQQILGQGPKLLIQFQNNGVVDDSQLPKDRFSAERLKGVDSTLKIQPAKLEDSAVYLCASSLAVRGYTDTQYFGPGTRLTVL.

The chain is built from TRBV10-3 and TRBJ2-1; 11 bases map to TRBD2. The germline V gene has CDR1 ENHRY and CDR2 SYGVKD. V lost 4 bases and J lost 4; bases outside the gene matches: 6. The CDR3 consists of 16 residues. The CDR3 DNA is TGTGCCATCAGTGCGAGTAGCGGGGGGGCGTACAATGAGCAGTTCTTC. Amino acids: CAISASSGGAYNEQFF.

This chain uses TRBV5-6 with TRBJ2-2, with no clear D. Between the trimmed V and J ends, which lost 3 bases and 3 bases, there was a span of 12 bases. Germline CDR1 is SGHDT and CDR2 is YYEEEE. CDR3 length equals 15 residues. The CDR3 DNA reads TGTGCCAGCAGCTCCGATTCGAGAGACACCGGGGAGCTGTTTTTT. Amino acids: CASSSDSRDTGELFF.

The J gene is TRBJ2-5, the V gene TRBV10-3, with 8 bases that match TRBD2. There are 13 residues in the CDR3. Trimming removed 6 bases from V and 1 base from J; junction bases left unmatched: 1. CDR1 is ENHRY and CDR2 is SYGVKD in the germline V gene. The CDR3 protein is CAIRGTSQETQYF. The CDR3 DNA follows: TGTGCCATCAGGGGGACTAGCCAAGAGACCCAGTACTTC.

The gene calls are TRBV5-1 and TRBJ2-1; 7 bases are shared with TRBD2. Germline V lookup: CDR1 SGHRS, CDR2 YFSETQ. Trimming at V came to 2 bases and at J to 0 bases, leaving 8 bases not matched to a gene. The CDR3 totals 17 residues. The CDR3 bases are TGCGCCAGCAGCTTTCTACCTAGCGGCCTCTCCTACAATGAGCAGTTCTTC. Translated: CASSFLPSGLSYNEQFF.

V is TRBV3-1 (or the pseudogene TRBV3-2) and J is TRBJ2-3, with 12 nucleotides matching TRBD2. The CDR3 loop spans 16 amino acids. Germline loops: CDR1 LGHDT, CDR2 YNNKEL (reference sequence). With 6 bases clipped from V and 0 bases from J, the junction kept 4 bases outside the gene matches. DNA of the CDR3: TGTGCCAGCAGTTGGGGGACTAGCGGGAGCACAGATACGCAGTATTTT. This gives the protein CASSWGTSGSTDTQYF.

In DNA form, the CDR3 reads TGTGCCTGGAGCGCCGGACTAGCGGGAGGTCAGTACGTC. This encodes CAWSAGLAGGQYV. The rearrangement uses TRBV30 and TRBJ2-7; 14 bases match TRBD2. The CDR3 contains 13 residues. Looked up from germline, CDR1 is GTSNPN and CDR2 is SVGIG (reference sequence). The V and J ends lost 3 bases and 10 bases, in that order; junction bases with no gene match: 5.

The chain carries TRBV2 and TRBJ1-4; weak D call: TRBD1 (6 bases). This CDR3 has 13 residues. In germline, CDR1 is SNHLY, CDR2 FYNNEI. Trimming removed 1 base from V and 8 bases from J, with 8 bases in between. DNA of the CDR3: TGTGCCAGCAGTGAAGGGGGGCGAGAAAAACTGTTTTTT. Encoded protein: CASSEGGREKLFF.

The gene calls are TRBV27 and TRBJ2-1; TRBD2 agrees at 8 bases. The CDR3 is 16 residues long. With V trimmed by 1 base and J by 8 bases, 10 bases remained unmatched. From germline, CDR1 is MNHEY and CDR2 SMNVEV (reference sequence). DNA of the CDR3: TGTGCCAGCAGTTTATTTGCCGGGGGGGCCGGCGATGAGCAGTTCTTC. Its protein is CASSLFAGGAGDEQFF.

J is TRBJ2-7 and V is TRBV5-6; D perhaps matches TRBD1 (5 bases). This CDR3 contains 16 residues. Germline values: CDR1 SGHDT, CDR2 YYEEEE. Between the trimmed V and J ends, which lost 3 bases and 1 base, there was a span of 17 bases. The DNA for the CDR3 is TGTGCCAGCAGCTCGACAGAACTCTACCTTTCCTACGAGCAGTACGTC. This encodes CASSSTELYLSYEQYV.

The rearrangement links TRBV19 to TRBJ1-1; no definite D call. Per germline, CDR1 LNHDA and CDR2 SQIVND (reference sequence). The CDR3 contains 13 residues. With 4 bases removed from V and 1 base from J, the gap between germline ends came to 7 bases. For the CDR3, the DNA is TGTGCCAGTAGTAGACAACCGAACACTGAAGCTTTCTTT. Amino acid sequence: CASSRQPNTEAFF.